This T cell receptor (beta chain) comes out of a study of beta chain features in type 1 diabetes. V lost 4 bases and J lost 7, with 11 bases in between. The length of the CDR3 is 12 residues. CDR1 MNHNY and CDR2 SVGAGI come from the germline V gene (reference sequence). What was sequenced were expressed TCRB transcripts, since all of the isolated RNA had been reverse transcribed. Produced via immunoSEQ multiplex PCR; TCRdb's table is partial and in-frame only. The sample lists 90,000 to 110,000 clones, almost 40% occurring once. Cells sorted by CD45RO/CCR7/CD25/CD127/CD95/CD27 comprised CD4+ naive, central memory, regulatory and stem cell-like memory cells. Purity (above 98%) was reached by all sorted populations.

The sequence derives from a woman younger than 30 in good health. The chain links TRBV6-6 to TRBJ2-7, with TRBD1 as a possible D gene (5 bases). The sequenced material came from stem cell memory CD4+ T cells from blood. As DNA, the CDR3 is TGTGCCAGCAGTTCCAGGGAAGGTGAGCAGTACTTC. Its protein is CASSSREGEQYF.